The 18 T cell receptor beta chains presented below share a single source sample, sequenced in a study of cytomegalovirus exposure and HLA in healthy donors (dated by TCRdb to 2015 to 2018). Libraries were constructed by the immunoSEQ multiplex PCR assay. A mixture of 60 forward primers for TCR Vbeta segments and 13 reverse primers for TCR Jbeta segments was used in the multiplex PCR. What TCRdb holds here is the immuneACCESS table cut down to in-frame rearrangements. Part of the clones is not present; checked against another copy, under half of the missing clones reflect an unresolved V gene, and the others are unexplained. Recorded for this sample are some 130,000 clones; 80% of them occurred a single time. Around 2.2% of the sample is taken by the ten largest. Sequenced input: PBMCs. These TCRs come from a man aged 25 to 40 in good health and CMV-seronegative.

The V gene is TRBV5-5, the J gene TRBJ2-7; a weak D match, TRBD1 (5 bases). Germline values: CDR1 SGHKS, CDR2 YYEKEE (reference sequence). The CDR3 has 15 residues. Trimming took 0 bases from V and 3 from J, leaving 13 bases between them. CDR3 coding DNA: TGTGCCAGCAGCTTGGAAGACAGCCTATTCTACGAGCAGTACTTC. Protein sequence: CASSLEDSLFYEQYF. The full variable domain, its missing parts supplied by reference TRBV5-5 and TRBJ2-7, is DAGVTQSPTHLIKTRGQQVTLRCSPISGHKSVSWYQQVLGQGPQFIFQYYEKEERGRGNFPDRFSARQFPNYSSELNVNALLLGDSALYLCASSLEDSLFYEQYFGPGTRLTVT.

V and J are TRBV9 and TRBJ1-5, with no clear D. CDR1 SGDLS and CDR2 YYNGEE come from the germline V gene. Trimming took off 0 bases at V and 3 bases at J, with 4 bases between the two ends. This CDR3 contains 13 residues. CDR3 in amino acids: CASSVGPNQPQHF. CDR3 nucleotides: TGTGCCAGCAGCGTAGGGCCCAATCAGCCCCAGCATTTT. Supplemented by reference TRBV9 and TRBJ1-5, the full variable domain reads DSGVTQTPKHLITATGQRVTLRCSPRSGDLSVYWYQQSLDQGLQFLIQYYNGEERAKGNILERFSAQQFPDLHSELNLSSLELGDSALYFCASSVGPNQPQHFGDGTRLSIL.

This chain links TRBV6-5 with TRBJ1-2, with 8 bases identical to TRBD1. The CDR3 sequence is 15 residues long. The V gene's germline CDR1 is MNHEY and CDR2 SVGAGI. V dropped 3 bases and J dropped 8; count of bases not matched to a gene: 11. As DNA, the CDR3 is TGTGCCAGCAGTTATTGGACAGGGCGAAGTGTGGGCTACACCTTC. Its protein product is CASSYWTGRSVGYTF.

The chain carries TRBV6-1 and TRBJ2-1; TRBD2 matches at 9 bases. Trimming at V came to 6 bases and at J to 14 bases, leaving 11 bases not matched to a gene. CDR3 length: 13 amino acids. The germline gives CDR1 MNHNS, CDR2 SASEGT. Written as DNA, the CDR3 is TGTGCCAGCAGGGGGGCTAGCGGGGACCCGAAGTTCTTC. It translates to CASRGASGDPKFF.

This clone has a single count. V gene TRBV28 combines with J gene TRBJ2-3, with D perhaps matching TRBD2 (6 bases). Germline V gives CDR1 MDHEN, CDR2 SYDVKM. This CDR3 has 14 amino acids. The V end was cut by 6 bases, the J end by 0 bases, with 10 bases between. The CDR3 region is CASSPTSSTDTQYF. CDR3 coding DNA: TGTGCCAGCAGCCCCACTAGCAGCACAGATACGCAGTATTTT.

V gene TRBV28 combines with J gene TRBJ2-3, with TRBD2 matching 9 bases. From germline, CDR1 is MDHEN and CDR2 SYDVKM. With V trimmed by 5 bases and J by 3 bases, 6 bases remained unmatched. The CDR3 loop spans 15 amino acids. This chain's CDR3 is CASSLSLAGTDTQYF. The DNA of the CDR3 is TGTGCCAGCAGTCTTTCTCTAGCGGGAACAGATACGCAGTATTTT. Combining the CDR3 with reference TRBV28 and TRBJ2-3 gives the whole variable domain DVKVTQSSRYLVKRTGEKVFLECVQDMDHENMFWYRQDPGLGLRLIYFSYDVKMKEKGDIPEGYSVSREKKERFSLILESASTNQTSMYLCASSLSLAGTDTQYFGPGTRLTVL.

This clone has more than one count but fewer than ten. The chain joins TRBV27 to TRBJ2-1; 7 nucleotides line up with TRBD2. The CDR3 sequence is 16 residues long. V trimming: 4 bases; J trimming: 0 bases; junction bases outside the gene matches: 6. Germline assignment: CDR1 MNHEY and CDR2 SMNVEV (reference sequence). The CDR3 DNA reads TGTGCCAGCAGTTGGGGGGGGGAAATCTCCTACAATGAGCAGTTCTTC. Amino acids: CASSWGGEISYNEQFF.

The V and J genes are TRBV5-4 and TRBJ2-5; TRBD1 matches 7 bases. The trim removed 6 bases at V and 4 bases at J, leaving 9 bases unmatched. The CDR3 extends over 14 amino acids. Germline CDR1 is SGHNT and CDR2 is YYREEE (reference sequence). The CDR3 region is CASTGQEEVETQYF. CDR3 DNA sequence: TGTGCCAGCACTGGACAGGAGGAAGTAGAGACCCAGTACTTC.

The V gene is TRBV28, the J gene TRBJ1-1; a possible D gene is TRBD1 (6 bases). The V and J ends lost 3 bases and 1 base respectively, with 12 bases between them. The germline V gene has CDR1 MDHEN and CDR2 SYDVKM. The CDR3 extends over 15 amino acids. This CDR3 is CASSLGAAGNTEAFF. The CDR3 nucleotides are TGTGCCAGCAGTTTGGGGGCGGCCGGGAACACTGAAGCTTTCTTT.

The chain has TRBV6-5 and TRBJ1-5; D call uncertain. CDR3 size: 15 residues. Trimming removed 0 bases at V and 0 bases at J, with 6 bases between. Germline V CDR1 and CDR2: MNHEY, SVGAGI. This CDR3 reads CASSYSQYSNQPQHF. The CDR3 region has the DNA TGTGCCAGCAGTTACTCGCAGTATAGCAATCAGCCCCAGCATTTT.

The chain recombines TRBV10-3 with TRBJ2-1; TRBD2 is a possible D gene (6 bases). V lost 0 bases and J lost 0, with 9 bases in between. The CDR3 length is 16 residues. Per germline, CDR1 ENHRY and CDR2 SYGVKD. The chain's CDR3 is CAISESAGSSYNEQFF. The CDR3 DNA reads TGTGCCATCAGTGAGTCGGCGGGGAGCTCCTACAATGAGCAGTTCTTC.

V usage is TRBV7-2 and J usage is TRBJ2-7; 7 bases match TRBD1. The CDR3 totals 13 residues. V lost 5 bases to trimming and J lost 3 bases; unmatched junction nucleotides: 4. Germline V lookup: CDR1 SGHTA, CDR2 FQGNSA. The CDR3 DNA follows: TGTGCCAGCAGCCGACAGGGAAACTACGAGCAGTACTTC. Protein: CASSRQGNYEQYF. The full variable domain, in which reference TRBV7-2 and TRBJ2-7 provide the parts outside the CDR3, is GAGVSQSPSNKVTEKGKDVELRCDPISGHTALYWYRQSLGQGLEFLIYFQGNSAPDKSGLPSDRFSAERTGGSVSTLTIQRTQQEDSAVYLCASSRQGNYEQYFGPGTRLTVT.

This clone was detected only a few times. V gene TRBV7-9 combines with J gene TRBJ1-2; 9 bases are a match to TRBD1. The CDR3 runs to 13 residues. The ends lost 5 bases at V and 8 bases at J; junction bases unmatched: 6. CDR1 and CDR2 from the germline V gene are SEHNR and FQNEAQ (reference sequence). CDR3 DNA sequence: TGTGCCAGCAGCCTGGGACAGGGAGACGGCTACACCTTC. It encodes CASSLGQGDGYTF.

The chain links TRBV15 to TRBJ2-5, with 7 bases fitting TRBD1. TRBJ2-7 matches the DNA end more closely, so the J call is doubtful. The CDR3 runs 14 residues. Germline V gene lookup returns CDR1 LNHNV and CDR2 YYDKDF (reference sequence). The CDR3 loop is CATRSEGQVHEQYF. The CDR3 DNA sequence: TGTGCCACCAGATCTGAAGGACAGGTGCACGAGCAGTACTTC.

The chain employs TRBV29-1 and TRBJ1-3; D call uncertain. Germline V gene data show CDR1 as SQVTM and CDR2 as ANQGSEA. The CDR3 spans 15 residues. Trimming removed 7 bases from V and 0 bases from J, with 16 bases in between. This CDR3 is CSAFSTEHSGNTIYF. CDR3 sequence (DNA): TGCAGCGCTTTCTCGACGGAGCACTCTGGAAACACCATATATTTT.

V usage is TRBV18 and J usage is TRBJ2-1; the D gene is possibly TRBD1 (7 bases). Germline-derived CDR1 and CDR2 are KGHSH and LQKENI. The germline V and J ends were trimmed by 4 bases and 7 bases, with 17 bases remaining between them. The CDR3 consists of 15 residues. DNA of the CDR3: TGTGCCAGCTCACTGCAAGAGGGGGCGGGGAATGAGCAGTTCTTC. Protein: CASSLQEGAGNEQFF.

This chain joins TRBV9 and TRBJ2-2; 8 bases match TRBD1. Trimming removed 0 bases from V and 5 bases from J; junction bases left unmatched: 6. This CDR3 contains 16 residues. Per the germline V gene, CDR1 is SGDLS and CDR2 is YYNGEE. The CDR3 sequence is CASSVVGQGSTGELFF. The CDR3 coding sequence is TGTGCCAGCAGCGTAGTAGGACAGGGAAGTACCGGGGAGCTGTTTTTT.

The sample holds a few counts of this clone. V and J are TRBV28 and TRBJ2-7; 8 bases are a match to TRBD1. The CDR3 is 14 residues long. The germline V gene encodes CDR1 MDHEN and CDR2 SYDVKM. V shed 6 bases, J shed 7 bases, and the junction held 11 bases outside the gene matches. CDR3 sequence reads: CASSFDRGVGEQYF. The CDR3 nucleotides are TGTGCCAGCAGCTTCGACAGGGGAGTTGGTGAGCAGTACTTC.